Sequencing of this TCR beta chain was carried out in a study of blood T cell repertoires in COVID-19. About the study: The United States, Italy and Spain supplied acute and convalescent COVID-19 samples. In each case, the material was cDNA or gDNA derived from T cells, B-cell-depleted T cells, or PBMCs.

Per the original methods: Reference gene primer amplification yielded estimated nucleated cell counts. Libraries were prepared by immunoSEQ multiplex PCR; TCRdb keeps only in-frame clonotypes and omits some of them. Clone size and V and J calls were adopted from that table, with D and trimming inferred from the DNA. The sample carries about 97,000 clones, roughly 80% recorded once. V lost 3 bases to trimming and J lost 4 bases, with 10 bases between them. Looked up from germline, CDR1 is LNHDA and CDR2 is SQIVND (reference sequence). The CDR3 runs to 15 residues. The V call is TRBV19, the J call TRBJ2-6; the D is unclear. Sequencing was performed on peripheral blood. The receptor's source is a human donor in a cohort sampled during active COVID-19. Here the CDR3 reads CASSIGRTGANVLTF. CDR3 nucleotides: TGTGCCAGTAGTATCGGTCGAACCGGGGCCAACGTCCTGACTTTC.